This T cell receptor beta chain was sequenced in a study of response to subunit inactivated influenza vaccine. Study outcomes and limitations: Each seasonal influenza vaccination, the authors suggested, recruits few new T cells.

MiXCR, run by TCRdb on the RT-PCR reads, gives a single entry per CDR3 protein. The data show roughly 790,000 distinct CDR3 sequences, 21% seen once. Concerning this clonotype itself: Its target is not known.

The length of the CDR3 is 12 residues. V lost 5 bases and J 10 bases, leaving 14 bases between the germline ends. The origin of this receptor is a man aged 50 to 59 who received an inactivated influenza vaccine. This specimen consisted of PBMCs from blood, obtained more than 4 days after vaccination. This chain joins TRBV12-3 or TRBV12-4 and TRBJ1-1, with D hard to call. CDR3 in amino acids: CASSRTSSGAFF. The CDR3 DNA reads as TGTGCCAGCAGTCGAACGAGTTCGGGAGCTTTCTTT.